This T cell receptor beta chain was retrieved from a study of T cells in localized non-small cell lung cancer. Points from the study as a whole: Uninvolved adjacent lung had higher T cell clonality than tumor and all other tissues. Researchers found a median around 57 of the top 100 tumor clones in adjacent lung.

Clones were read by immunoSEQ multiplex PCR, and TCRdb kept only the in-frame ones, dropping some. The sample records more than 20,000 clones, less than 90% being singletons. Points on this clone: Its antigen is unidentified.

CDR3 length equals 13 residues. Trimming took 4 bases from V and 0 from J, leaving 6 bases between them. Germline-derived CDR1 and CDR2 are SGHAT and FQNNGV. The sequences come from peripheral blood, collected before any cancer treatment. This sequence joins TRBV11-2 and TRBJ1-1; D is unclear. The receptor's source is a female donor aged 60 or older with stage I lung adenocarcinoma. CDR3 in amino acids: CASSSDLNTEAFF. In DNA form, the CDR3 reads TGTGCCAGCAGCTCCGACCTGAACACTGAAGCTTTCTTT.